This is a list of T cell receptor beta chains from one sample in a study of breast tumors, draining lymph nodes, adjacent tissues. MiXCR, run by TCRdb on the multiplex PCR reads, gives a single entry per CDR3 protein. The profile covers approximately 130,000 distinct CDR3 sequences, with around 24% appearing a single time and around 2.6% taken by the ten largest. The sample consisted of axillary lymph node tissue. These receptor sequences come from a female donor with breast cancer. Some clones in this sample may be carry-over from other donors' samples. CDR3s include the opening cysteine and the closing phenylalanine or tryptophan. The D gene is left open where the match is weak. Clone size is not always given. Where it is, it says once, few, many or a class for expanded clones.

clone size | D gene | J gene | V gene | CDR3 protein | CDR3 DNA
few | - | TRBJ2-5 | TRBV30 | CAWSEGLEETQYF | TGTGCCTGGAGTGAGGGGTTAGAAGAGACCCAGTACTTC
many | - | TRBJ2-7 | TRBV7-3 | CASSPKGGTYEQYF | TGTGCCAGCAGCCCCAAGGGGGGGACCTACGAGCAGTACTTC
many | - | TRBJ1-5 | TRBV12-3/TRBV12-4 | CASSSRRSGRNQPQHF | TGTGCCAGCAGTTCCAGGCGGTCCGGGCGCAATCAGCCCCAGCATTTT
- | - | TRBJ2-1 | TRBV27 | CASSLRGLAGQGAEFF | TGTGCCAGCAGCCTTCGGGGACTAGCGGGACAGGGGGCGGAGTTCTTC
many | - | TRBJ1-3 | TRBV4-3 | CASSTRLGNTIYF | TGCGCCAGCAGTACAAGATTGGGAAACACCATATATTTT
many | - | TRBJ2-7 | TRBV11-2 | CASSIRQGPRGGEQYF | TGTGCCAGCAGCATCCGACAGGGACCGAGAGGGGGGGAGCAGTACTTC
many | TRBD2 | TRBJ2-1 | TRBV10-1 | CASSEQLAAYNEQFF | TGCGCCAGCAGTGAGCAACTAGCGGCATACAATGAGCAGTTCTTC
once | - | TRBJ1-5 | TRBV20-1 | CSAREQNNQPQHF | TGCAGTGCCAGAGAACAGAATAATCAGCCCCAGCATTTT
many | TRBD2 | TRBJ2-2 | TRBV5-1 | CASSLGLAGGSTGELFF | TGCGCCAGCAGCTTGGGACTAGCGGGAGGGTCGACCGGGGAGCTGTTTTTT
many | - | TRBJ2-3 | TRBV9 | CASSEAPISTDTQYF | TGTGCCAGCAGCGAGGCCCCGATCTCCACAGATACGCAGTATTTT
many | TRBD2 | TRBJ2-2 | TRBV12-3/TRBV12-4 | CASSFKSGRAGELFF | TGTGCCAGCAGTTTTAAAAGCGGGAGGGCGGGGGAGCTGTTTTTT
many | TRBD1 | TRBJ2-7 | TRBV28 | CASSFWDRGYEQYF | TGTGCCAGCAGTTTTTGGGACAGGGGCTACGAGCAGTACTTC
once | - | TRBJ1-5 | TRBV4-1 | CASSQRVGKDQPQHF | TGCGCCAGCAGCCAGAGAGTGGGGAAAGATCAGCCCCAGCATTTT
many | - | TRBJ2-2 | TRBV5-4 | CASSLAAANTGELFF | TGTGCCAGCAGCTTGGCCGCAGCGAACACCGGGGAGCTGTTTTTT
many | - | TRBJ1-3 | TRBV29-1 | CSVDGGAEGNTIYF | TGCAGCGTTGACGGGGGGGCGGAGGGAAACACCATATATTTT
- | - | TRBJ2-1 | TRBV3-1 | CASSRRYNEQFF | TGTGCCAGCAGCCGACGATACAATGAGCAGTTCTTC
many | TRBD1 | TRBJ2-7 | TRBV11-1 | CASSHRGRYEQYF | TGTGCCAGCAGCCACAGGGGGCGCTACGAGCAGTACTTC
- | - | TRBJ2-1 | TRBV27 | CASCKDYDEQFF | TGTGCCAGCTGCAAGGACTACGATGAGCAGTTCTTC
many | - | TRBJ2-7 | TRBV29-1 | CSVDQGLEQYF | TGCAGCGTTGATCAAGGGCTCGAGCAGTACTTC
- | - | TRBJ2-6 | TRBV28 | CASRTSGANVLTF | TGTGCCAGCAGGACCTCTGGGGCCAACGTCCTGACTTTC
many | TRBD1 | TRBJ2-5 | TRBV11-3 | CASSSGQGKETQYF | TGTGCCAGCAGCTCCGGACAGGGGAAAGAGACCCAGTACTTC
many | TRBD1 | TRBJ1-3 | TRBV20-1 | CSARDIKGGTGAYTIYF | TGCAGTGCTAGAGATATTAAGGGCGGGACAGGGGCCTACACCATATATTTT
many | - | TRBJ2-1 | TRBV29-1 | CSVEEEQFF | TGCAGCGTTGAGGAAGAGCAGTTCTTC
many | TRBD2 | TRBJ2-1 | TRBV4-3 | CASSQAAAGAFEQFF | TGCGCCAGCAGCCAAGCAGCAGCGGGAGCGTTCGAGCAGTTCTTC
many | - | TRBJ1-3 | TRBV5-5 | CASSFQGSGNTIYF | TGTGCCAGCAGCTTCCAGGGCTCTGGAAACACCATATATTTT
many | TRBD1 | TRBJ2-5 | TRBV5-4 | CASSLRDRGQETQYF | TGTGCCAGCAGCCTCCGGGACAGGGGACAAGAGACCCAGTACTTC
many | - | TRBJ2-2 | TRBV14 | CASSPFAGGELFF | TGTGCCAGCAGCCCTTTCGCGGGCGGGGAGCTGTTTTTT
many | TRBD1 | TRBJ2-7 | TRBV5-4 | CASSETGSSYEQYF | TGTGCCAGCAGCGAGACAGGGAGTAGCTACGAGCAGTACTTC
many | - | TRBJ2-1 | TRBV10-3 | CAISERTYNEQFF | TGTGCCATCAGTGAGCGAACCTACAATGAGCAGTTCTTC
- | - | TRBJ2-5 | TRBV28 | CAATSTGKTQYF | TGTGCCGCGACGTCCACGGGCAAGACCCAGTACTTC
- | - | TRBJ2-5 | TRBV11-2 | CASSSANEKLFFGSGTQYF | -
many | TRBD1 | TRBJ2-2 | TRBV6-1 | CASSTGTGTNTGELFF | TGTGCCAGCAGTACCGGGACAGGGACTAACACCGGGGAGCTGTTTTTT
many | TRBD1 | TRBJ2-1 | TRBV5-4 | CASSPGQGRPSEQFF | TGTGCCAGCAGCCCCGGACAGGGGAGGCCAAGCGAGCAGTTCTTC
many | - | TRBJ2-6 | TRBV12-3/TRBV12-4 | CASSSPQPGANVLTF | TGTGCCAGCAGTTCCCCCCAACCTGGGGCCAACGTCCTGACTTTC
many | - | TRBJ2-7 | TRBV9 | CASSVESGNYEQYF | TGTGCCAGCAGCGTAGAGTCGGGGAACTACGAGCAGTACTTC
- | - | TRBJ1-1 | TRBV18 | CASSEKNTEAFF | TGTGCCAGCTCAGAGAAGAACACTGAAGCTTTCTTT
many | - | TRBJ2-1 | TRBV2 | CASSLSGRTVGSYNEQFF | TGTGCCAGCAGTCTATCCGGCCGGACAGTTGGCTCCTACAATGAGCAGTTCTTC
many | TRBD2 | TRBJ2-3 | TRBV7-9 | CASSTFSGRALTDTQYF | TGTGCCAGCAGCACCTTTAGCGGGAGGGCCCTCACAGATACGCAGTATTTT
many | TRBD2 | TRBJ2-7 | TRBV11-2 | CASSPGGGRAFYEQYF | TGTGCCAGCAGCCCCGGGGGCGGGAGGGCCTTCTACGAGCAGTACTTC